This T cell receptor (beta chain) was captured in a study of metastatic and nonmetastatic thyroid tumors. Study-level information: Malignant thyroid and benign thyroid patients provided blood and tumor or nodule tissue whose repertoires were compared.

Patients had received no treatment of any kind before thyroid surgery. By share, this clone counts as medium-sized. TCRdb re-clonotyped the PCR reads through MiXCR. The sample lists about 41,000 clones; 25% to 30% were seen once. With 4 bases removed from V and 2 bases from J, the gap between germline ends came to 1 base. Germline CDR1 is MNHEY and CDR2 is SMNVEV (reference sequence). The CDR3 is 11 amino acids. The sequence was collected from a male donor with papillary thyroid cancer or a benign thyroid nodule (not recorded which). Some clones in this sample may be carry-over from other donors' samples. V is TRBV27 and J is TRBJ2-3, with D unclear. The material sequenced was blood. The CDR3 DNA is TGTGCCAGCAGTTCCACAGATACGCAGTATTTT. This sequence encodes CASSSTDTQYF.